A single sample gave rise to the 24 T cell receptor beta chains below, sequenced in a study of blood T cells in healthy people across ages. Primed by a sample-barcoded 5' primer and a J-beta primer mix, a second PCR proceeded for about 6 to 11 cycles. TCRdb re-analysed the 5' RACE reads in MiXCR, keeping a single row per CDR3 protein. The sample shows 1.8 million or so distinct CDR3 sequences, 30% to 40% of them seen only once. What was sequenced was blood. The receptors were sampled from a human donor in good health.

V and J are TRBV24-1 and TRBJ2-1; D is undetermined. Looked up from germline, CDR1 is KGHDR and CDR2 is SFDVKD. Trimming removed 8 bases from V and 8 bases from J, with 9 bases in between. This CDR3 has 11 residues. The CDR3 loop is CATMINDEQFF. The CDR3 DNA reads as TGTGCCACCATGATTAACGATGAGCAGTTCTTC.

This clonotype occurred a few times. The CDR3 region is CASREGQAPNQPQHF. In nucleotides, the CDR3 is TGTGCCAGCAGGGAGGGACAGGCCCCCAATCAGCCCCAGCATTTT. The V gene is TRBV27, the J gene TRBJ1-5; TRBD1 agrees at 8 bases. Germline V gene sequence: CDR1 MNHEY, CDR2 SMNVEV (reference sequence). This CDR3 region has 15 residues. The J segment lost 3 bases and the V segment lost 6 bases, leaving 7 bases of the junction unmatched.

This sequence joins TRBV20-1 and TRBJ1-5; perhaps TRBD1 as D (6 bases). This CDR3 has 13 amino acids. Germline-derived CDR1 and CDR2 are DFQATT and SNEGSKA (reference sequence). The V end lost 3 bases, the J end lost 5 bases, and 11 bases lay between the germline ends. CDR3 in amino acids: CSASGTSYQPQHF. CDR3 in DNA: TGCAGTGCTAGCGGGACATCCTATCAGCCCCAGCATTTT.

The genes are TRBV4-1 and TRBJ1-1; tentative D call: TRBD1 (6 bases). The CDR3 is 15 amino acids. The V gene lost 0 bases and the J gene lost 1 base, with 9 bases spanning the gap. CDR1 MGHRA and CDR2 YSYEKL come from the germline V gene. The CDR3 region has the DNA TGCGCCAGCAGCCAAGAGTTCAGGGGGAACACTGAAGCTTTCTTT. This sequence encodes CASSQEFRGNTEAFF.

Regarding this clonotype: One end of the junction varies from germline; a read error may be responsible. The gene calls are TRBV2 and TRBJ2-1; 7 bases are shared with TRBD2. CDR1 and CDR2 from the germline V gene are SNHLY and FYNNEI. The CDR3 length is 14 residues. In DNA, the CDR3 is TGTGCCAGCAGTGCCGGGGGGATCTACAATGAGCAGGTCTTC. This gives the protein CASSAGGIYNEQVF. The full variable domain, in which reference TRBV2 and TRBJ2-1 provide the parts outside the CDR3, is EPEVTQTPSHQVTQMGQEVILRCVPISNHLYFYWYRQILGQKVEFLVSFYNNEISEKSEIFDDQFSVERPDGSNFTLKIRSTKLEDSAMYFCASSAGGIYNEQVFGPGTRLTVL.

The chain employs TRBV12-3 or TRBV12-4 and TRBJ1-2, with 8 bases matching TRBD1. This CDR3 is 15 amino acids long. V lost 5 bases, J lost 5 bases, and 10 bases stayed unmatched. CDR3 sequence: CASSDRQGRGYGYTF. CDR3 DNA sequence: TGTGCCAGCAGTGATAGACAGGGGAGGGGGTATGGCTACACCTTC.

The chain employs TRBV6-5 and TRBJ2-7, with TRBD1 as a possible D gene (6 bases). Germline lookup yields CDR1 MNHEY and CDR2 SVGAGI. This CDR3 is 14 amino acids long. V lost 7 bases and J 4 bases, leaving 17 bases between the germline ends. The CDR3: CASTPRTGRYEQYF. CDR3 sequence (DNA): TGTGCCAGCACCCCACGAACAGGGAGATACGAGCAGTACTTC.

This clonotype was observed a few times. The J gene is TRBJ1-1, the V gene TRBV7-2, with D possibly matching TRBD1 (5 bases). Looked up from germline, CDR1 is SGHTA and CDR2 is FQGNSA. V was shortened by 3 bases and J by 4 bases, with 15 bases between the two germline ends. The CDR3 runs to 15 residues. CDR3 coding DNA: TGTGCCAGCAGCTTGTACTTCGGGGGAGGCACTGAAGCTTTCTTT. Its protein product is CASSLYFGGGTEAFF. The entire variable domain, with the rest obtained from reference TRBV7-2 and TRBJ1-1, is as follows: GAGVSQSPSNKVTEKGKDVELRCDPISGHTALYWYRQSLGQGLEFLIYFQGNSAPDKSGLPSDRFSAERTGGSVSTLTIQRTQQEDSAVYLCASSLYFGGGTEAFFGQGTRLTVV.

In its sample, this clonotype was seen a few times. The chain couples TRBV20-1 to TRBJ1-6; D ambiguous. This CDR3 spans 15 amino acids. Trimming pared 3 bases from V and 4 bases from J, leaving 13 bases between. Germline CDR1 and CDR2: DFQATT and SNEGSKA (reference sequence). CDR3 sequence reads: CSASGGTDYNSPLHF. Written as DNA, the CDR3 is TGCAGTGCTAGCGGTGGAACGGATTATAATTCACCCCTCCACTTT.

The V gene is TRBV7-2, the J gene TRBJ2-4, with D possibly matching TRBD1 (6 bases). Trimming stripped 5 bases from V and 1 base from J, with 9 bases between. CDR1 is SGHTA and CDR2 is FQGNSA in the germline V gene. The CDR3 has 14 residues. CDR3 amino acids: CASSQRGAKNIQYF. The CDR3 nucleotides read TGTGCCAGCAGCCAAAGGGGGGCCAAAAACATTCAGTACTTC. Complete variable domain (other parts from reference TRBV7-2 and TRBJ2-4): GAGVSQSPSNKVTEKGKDVELRCDPISGHTALYWYRQSLGQGLEFLIYFQGNSAPDKSGLPSDRFSAERTGGSVSTLTIQRTQQEDSAVYLCASSQRGAKNIQYFGAGTRLSVL.

This clonotype was seen more than once but under ten times. The chain recombines TRBV5-1 with TRBJ2-3; the D gene could be TRBD1 or TRBD2 (5 bases each). Germline V CDR1 and CDR2: SGHRS, YFSETQ. V was cut by 5 bases and J by 2 bases, with 12 bases left in between. The CDR3 spans 14 residues. This CDR3 is CASRRTGATDTQYF. CDR3 DNA: TGCGCCAGCAGGAGGACTGGGGCCACAGATACGCAGTATTTT.

The rearrangement joins TRBV4-1 to TRBJ1-2, with D hard to call. The CDR3 is 15 amino acids. Trimming took off 0 bases at V and 0 bases at J, with 8 bases between the two ends. Germline CDR1 is MGHRA and CDR2 is YSYEKL. The CDR3: CASSQDMATNYGYTF. The CDR3, as DNA: TGCGCCAGCAGCCAAGATATGGCCACTAACTATGGCTACACCTTC.

The chain is built from TRBV3-1 and TRBJ2-4, with D perhaps matching TRBD2 (6 bases). The end of the DNA is better explained by TRBJ2-7, so the J call may be wrong. The CDR3 contains 12 residues. The germline gives CDR1 LGHDT, CDR2 YNNKEL (reference sequence). The CDR3 protein is CASSRGAAEQYF. CDR3 bases: TGTGCCAGCAGCCGCGGGGCTGCCGAGCAGTACTTC.

This clonotype showed up many times. V is TRBV13 and J is TRBJ2-7, with 7 bases aligning to TRBD1. CDR3 size: 16 residues. Looked up from germline, CDR1 is PRHDT and CDR2 is FYEKMQ (reference sequence). V shed 2 bases and J 3 bases; nucleotides not matched to a gene: 10. The CDR3 DNA reads TGTGCCAGCAGCTTAACAGCCGGGACAGAGCACTACGAGCAGTACTTC. Amino acids: CASSLTAGTEHYEQYF.

CDR3 DNA sequence: TGCGCCAGCAGCCAGACACAGGGGGCCTACGAGCAGTACTTC. Encoded protein: CASSQTQGAYEQYF. This sequence joins TRBV4-3 and TRBJ2-7; 8 bases agree with TRBD1. Unmatched junction bases numbered 3, after V lost 3 bases and J lost 2 bases. Germline V lookup: CDR1 LGHNA, CDR2 YSLEER. This CDR3 region has 14 residues.

The CDR3 DNA sequence: TGCGCCAGCAGAAACACCAAGGGGGACAATGAGCAGTTCTTC. Protein: CASRNTKGDNEQFF. The chain has TRBV5-1 and TRBJ2-1; D possibly corresponds to TRBD1 (6 bases). Germline CDR1 reads SGHRS; CDR2 reads YFSETQ. The germline V and J ends were trimmed by 5 bases and 5 bases, with 14 bases remaining between them. CDR3 length: 14 amino acids. Full variable domain (outside the CDR3, taken from reference TRBV5-1 and TRBJ2-1): KAGVTQTPRYLIKTRGQQVTLSCSPISGHRSVSWYQQTPGQGLQFLFEYFSETQRNKGNFPGRFSGRQFSNSRSEMNVSTLELGDSALYLCASRNTKGDNEQFFGPGTRLTVL.

The chain combines TRBV18 with TRBJ1-2, with D possibly matching TRBD1 (6 bases). Germline V gene sequence: CDR1 KGHSH, CDR2 LQKENI. The CDR3 runs 14 residues. V gave up 0 bases and J gave up 5 bases, with 10 bases separating them. CDR3 in amino acids: CASSPPFQGYGYTF. The CDR3 DNA is TGTGCCAGCTCACCACCGTTTCAGGGGTATGGCTACACCTTC. Variable domain in full (rest from reference TRBV18 and TRBJ1-2): NAGVMQNPRHLVRRRGQEARLRCSPMKGHSHVYWYRQLPEEGLKFMVYLQKENIIDESGMPKERFSAEFPKEGPSILRIQQVVRGDSAAYFCASSPPFQGYGYTFGSGTRLTVV.

In this sample, this clonotype turned up a few times. The rearrangement links TRBV29-1 to TRBJ1-2; the D is unclear. Trimming took 5 bases from V and 1 from J, leaving 11 bases between them. This CDR3 is built from 13 residues. Germline CDR1 SQVTM, CDR2 ANQGSEA. The CDR3 nucleotides read TGCAGCGTTTCTCCACGCGTTAACTATGGCTACACCTTC. Its translation is CSVSPRVNYGYTF.

The rearrangement joins TRBV12-3 or TRBV12-4 to TRBJ2-7; 8 nucleotides match TRBD1. J gave up 2 bases and V 7 bases, and 7 bases lay outside the gene matches. The CDR3 consists of 14 residues. CDR3: CASNRTGLTYEQYF. The CDR3 DNA reads as TGTGCCAGCAACCGGACAGGGTTAACCTACGAGCAGTACTTC.

This clonotype was seen a few times. The CDR3 reads CSVESSRVDHNEQFF. For the CDR3, the DNA is TGCAGCGTTGAATCGTCCAGGGTCGACCACAATGAGCAGTTCTTC. The chain has TRBV29-1 and TRBJ2-1; TRBD1 might be the D (5 bases). Per the germline V gene, CDR1 is SQVTM and CDR2 is ANQGSEA. Trimming shortened V by 2 bases and J by 5 bases, and 16 bases separated the two germline ends. This CDR3 spans 15 amino acids.

This clonotype was seen a handful of times. The V and J genes are TRBV27 and TRBJ1-1; tentative D call: TRBD1 (5 bases). The CDR3 extends over 15 amino acids. The V gene's germline CDR1 is MNHEY and CDR2 SMNVEV (reference sequence). Trimming stripped 6 bases from V and 4 bases from J, with 18 bases between. The DNA of the CDR3 is TGTGCCAGCAGACCGGATGAGACAGCCCCCACTGAAGCTTTCTTT. It translates to CASRPDETAPTEAFF.

There are a few counts of this clonotype. The CDR3 coding sequence is TGCGCCAGCAGCTCGGGAGATCGGACAAACACCATATATTTT. Protein sequence: CASSSGDRTNTIYF. The chain has TRBV5-1 and TRBJ1-3, with D uncertain. The CDR3 sequence is 14 residues long. Germline V gene lookup returns CDR1 SGHRS and CDR2 YFSETQ. V lost 3 bases and J 6 bases, leaving 13 bases between the germline ends.

This chain connects TRBV10-3 to TRBJ2-7; 8 positions match TRBD1. CDR1 is ENHRY and CDR2 is SYGVKD in the germline V gene. CDR3 length: 13 amino acids. J was trimmed by 3 bases and V by 5 bases; bases with no gene match: 3. The CDR3 loop reads CAISQGADYEQYF. The DNA for the CDR3 is TGTGCCATCAGTCAGGGGGCGGACTACGAGCAGTACTTC.

The chain uses TRBV5-4 and TRBJ1-2; TRBD1 matches at 10 bases. CDR3 length equals 17 residues. The V segment lost 2 bases and the J segment 6 bases; nucleotides outside the gene matches: 13. In germline, CDR1 is SGHNT, CDR2 YYREEE (reference sequence). DNA for the CDR3: TGTGCCAGCAGCTTCATCCCGGGACAGGGGTTGGTCGATGGCTACACCTTC. This codes for CASSFIPGQGLVDGYTF.